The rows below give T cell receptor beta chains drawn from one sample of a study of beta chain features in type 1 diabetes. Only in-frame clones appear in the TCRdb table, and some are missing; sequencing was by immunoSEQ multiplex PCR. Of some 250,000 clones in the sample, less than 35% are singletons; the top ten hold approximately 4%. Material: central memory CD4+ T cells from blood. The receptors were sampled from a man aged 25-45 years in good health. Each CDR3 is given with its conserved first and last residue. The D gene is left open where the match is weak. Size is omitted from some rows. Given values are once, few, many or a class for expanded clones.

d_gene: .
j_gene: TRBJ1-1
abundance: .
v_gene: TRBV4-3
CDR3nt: TGCGCCAGCAGCGCTCAGTTGAACACTGAAGCTTTCTTT
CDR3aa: CASSAQLNTEAFF

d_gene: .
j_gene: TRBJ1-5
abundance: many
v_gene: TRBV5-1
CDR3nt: TGCGCCAGCAGCTTGGAAGGGGCGGCATATCAGCCCCAGCATTTT
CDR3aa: CASSLEGAAYQPQHF

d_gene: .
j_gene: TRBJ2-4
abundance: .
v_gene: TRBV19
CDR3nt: TGTGCCAGTAGTATGGGGGACCAATTAGCCAAAAACATTCAGTACTTC
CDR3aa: CASSMGDQLAKNIQYF

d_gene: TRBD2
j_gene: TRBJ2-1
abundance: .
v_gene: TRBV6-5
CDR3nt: TGTGCCAGCAGTTACTCTAGCGGGATGGACTACAATGAGCAGTTCTTC
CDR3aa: CASSYSSGMDYNEQFF

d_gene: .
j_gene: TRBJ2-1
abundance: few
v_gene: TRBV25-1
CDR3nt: TGTGCCAGCAGACGGGATGTGTACAATGAGCAGTTCTTC
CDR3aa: CASRRDVYNEQFF

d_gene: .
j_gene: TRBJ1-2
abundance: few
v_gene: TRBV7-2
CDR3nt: TGTGCCAGCAGCTTAGGGCACCGCTATGGCTACACCTTC
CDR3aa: CASSLGHRYGYTF

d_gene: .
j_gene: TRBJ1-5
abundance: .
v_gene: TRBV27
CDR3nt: TGTGCCAGCAGAAGGACAGTGGATAGCAATCAGCCCCAGCATTTT
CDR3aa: CASRRTVDSNQPQHF

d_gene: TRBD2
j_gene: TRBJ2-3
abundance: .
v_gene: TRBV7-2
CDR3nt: TGTGCCAGCAGCCCACGACTAGCGGGGAACCGAGATACGCAGTATTTT
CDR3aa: CASSPRLAGNRDTQYF

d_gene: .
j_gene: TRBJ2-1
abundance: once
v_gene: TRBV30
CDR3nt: TGTGCCGTCCTGAGCTCCTACAATGAGCAGTTCTTC
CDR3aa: CAVLSSYNEQFF

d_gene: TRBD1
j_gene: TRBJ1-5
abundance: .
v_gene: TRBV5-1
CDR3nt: TGCGCCAGCAGCAAGGGACAGGGAGATCAGCCCCAGCATTTT
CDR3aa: CASSKGQGDQPQHF

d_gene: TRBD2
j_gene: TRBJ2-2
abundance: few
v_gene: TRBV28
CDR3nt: TGTGCCAGCGCTAGCGGCCCCACCGGGGAGCTGTTTTTT
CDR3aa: CASASGPTGELFF

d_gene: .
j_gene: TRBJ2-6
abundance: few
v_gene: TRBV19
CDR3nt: TGTGCCACCAGAACCGGACAGCGCTCCTCTGGGGCCAACGTCCTGACTTTC
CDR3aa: CATRTGQRSSGANVLTF

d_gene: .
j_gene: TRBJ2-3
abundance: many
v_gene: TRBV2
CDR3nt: TGTGCCAGCAGTGAAGCGCTCACCACAGATACGCAGTATTTT
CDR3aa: CASSEALTTDTQYF

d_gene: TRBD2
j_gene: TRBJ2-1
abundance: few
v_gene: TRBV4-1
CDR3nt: TGCGCCAGCAGCCAAGGTCTTGGCGGGAGGGCTAGGAATGAGCAGTTCTTC
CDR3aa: CASSQGLGGRARNEQFF

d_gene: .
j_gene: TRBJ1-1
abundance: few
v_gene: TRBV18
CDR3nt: TGTGCCAGCTCACCACCGCGGGCGGCTGAATCTAAAGCTTTCTTT
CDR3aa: CASSPPRAAESKAFF

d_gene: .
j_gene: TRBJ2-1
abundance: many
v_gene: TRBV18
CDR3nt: TGTGCCAGCTCACCATGGAATGAGCAGTTCTTC
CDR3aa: CASSPWNEQFF

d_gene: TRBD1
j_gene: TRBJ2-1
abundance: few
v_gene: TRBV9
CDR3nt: TGTGCCAGCAGCGTAGGCCCCGGGACAGGGCACAATGAGCAGTTCTTC
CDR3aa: CASSVGPGTGHNEQFF

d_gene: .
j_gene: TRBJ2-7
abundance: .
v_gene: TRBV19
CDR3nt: TGTGCCAGTAGTATAGGTGGACAGAGCTACGAGCAGTACTTC
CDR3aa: CASSIGGQSYEQYF

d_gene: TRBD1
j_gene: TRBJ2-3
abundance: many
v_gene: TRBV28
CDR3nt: TGTGCCAGCAGGCGACAGGGCAAAGATACGCAGTATTTT
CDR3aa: CASRRQGKDTQYF

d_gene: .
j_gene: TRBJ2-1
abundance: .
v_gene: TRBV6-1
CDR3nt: TGTGCCAGCAGTTATCTATCCCATGAGCAGTTCTTC
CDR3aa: CASSYLSHEQFF

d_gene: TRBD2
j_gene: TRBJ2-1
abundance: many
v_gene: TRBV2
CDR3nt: TGTGCCAGCAGTGATAGACTAGCGGGGGACTACAATGAGCAGTTCTTC
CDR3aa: CASSDRLAGDYNEQFF

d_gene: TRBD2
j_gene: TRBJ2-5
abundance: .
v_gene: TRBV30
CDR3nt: TGTGCCTGGAGGCTAGTAGTAAGCGGGAGGCGCGAGACCCAGTACTTC
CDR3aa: CAWRLVVSGRRETQYF

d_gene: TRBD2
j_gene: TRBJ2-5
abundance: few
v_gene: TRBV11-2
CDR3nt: TGTGCCAGCAGCTCTTATCCCGGGACTAGCGGGGAGACCCAGTACTTC
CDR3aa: CASSSYPGTSGETQYF

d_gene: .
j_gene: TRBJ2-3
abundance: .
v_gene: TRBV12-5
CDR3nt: TGTGCTAGTGGTATGAGTAGCACAGATACGCAGTATTTT
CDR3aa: CASGMSSTDTQYF

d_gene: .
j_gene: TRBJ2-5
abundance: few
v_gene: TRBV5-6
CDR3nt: TGTGCCAGCAGCTTGGTGGCTAGCGAAAAATACTTC
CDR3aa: CASSLVASEKYF

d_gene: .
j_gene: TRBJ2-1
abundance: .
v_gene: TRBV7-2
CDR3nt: TGTGCCAGCAGGCGGGGTGCGGATGAGCAGTTCTTC
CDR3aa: CASRRGADEQFF

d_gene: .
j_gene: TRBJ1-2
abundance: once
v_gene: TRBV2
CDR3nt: TGTGCCAGCAGTGAGCGGAACTATGGCTACACCTTC
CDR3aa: CASSERNYGYTF

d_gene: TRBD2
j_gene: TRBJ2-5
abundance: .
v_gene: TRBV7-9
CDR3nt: TGTGCCAGCAGCCCGACTAGCGGGATCCAAGAGACCCAGTACTTC
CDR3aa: CASSPTSGIQETQYF

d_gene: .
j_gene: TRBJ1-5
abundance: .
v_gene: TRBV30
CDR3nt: TGTGCCTGGAGTGTCGGCAGGGACTCTCTACTTAGCAATCAGCCCCAGCATTTT
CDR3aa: CAWSVGRDSLLSNQPQHF

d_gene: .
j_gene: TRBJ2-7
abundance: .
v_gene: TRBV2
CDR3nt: TGTGCCAGCAGTGACAGGGAGGACTACGAGCAGTACTTC
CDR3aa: CASSDREDYEQYF

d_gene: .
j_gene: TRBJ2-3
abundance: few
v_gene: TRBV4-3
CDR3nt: TGCGCCAGCAGCCAAGATACGGGGGTCGATGGGACAGATACGCAGTATTTT
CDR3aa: CASSQDTGVDGTDTQYF

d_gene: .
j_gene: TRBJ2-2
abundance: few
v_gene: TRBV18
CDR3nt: TGTGCCAGCTCAAGACTGCTCCCGGGGAAAACCGGGGAGCTGTTTTTT
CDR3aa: CASSRLLPGKTGELFF

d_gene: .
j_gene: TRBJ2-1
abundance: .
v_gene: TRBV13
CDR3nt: TGTGCCAGCAGCTTAGGTACAGACAATGAGCAGTTCTTC
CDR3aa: CASSLGTDNEQFF

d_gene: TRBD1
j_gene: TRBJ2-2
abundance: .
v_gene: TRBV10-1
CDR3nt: TGCGCCAGCAGTGACCACGGGACAGGGAGTCCCGGGGAGCTGTTTTTT
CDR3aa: CASSDHGTGSPGELFF

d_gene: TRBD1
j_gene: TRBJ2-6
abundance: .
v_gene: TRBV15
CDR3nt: TGTGCCACCAGCAGAGTGTCCGGGACAGGGTCTGGGGCCAACGTCCTGACTTTC
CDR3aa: CATSRVSGTGSGANVLTF

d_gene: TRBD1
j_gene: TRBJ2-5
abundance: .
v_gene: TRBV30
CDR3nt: TGTGCCTGGAGTGTACAAGGGGGCGCTTGGGAGACCCAGTACTTC
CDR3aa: CAWSVQGGAWETQYF

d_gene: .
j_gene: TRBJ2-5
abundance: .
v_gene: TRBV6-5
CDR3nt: TGTGCCAGCAGTTACGGGGAGACCCAGTACTTC
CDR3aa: CASSYGETQYF

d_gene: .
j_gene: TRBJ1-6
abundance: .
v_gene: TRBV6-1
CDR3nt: TGTGCCAGCAGTGGTTTGGAGAATTCACCCCTCCACTTT
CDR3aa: CASSGLENSPLHF

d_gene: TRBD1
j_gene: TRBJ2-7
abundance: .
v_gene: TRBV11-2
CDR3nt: TGTGCCAGCAGTCTAAAGACAGGGGGTGCCTACGAGCAGTACTTC
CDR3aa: CASSLKTGGAYEQYF

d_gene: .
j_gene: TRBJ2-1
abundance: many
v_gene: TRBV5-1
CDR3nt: TGCGCCAGCAGCTTGAACAGGGCTACCGACCATGAGCAGTTCTTC
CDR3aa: CASSLNRATDHEQFF

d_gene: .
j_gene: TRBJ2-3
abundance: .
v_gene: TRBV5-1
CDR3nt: TGCGCCAGCAGCCCCCAGCCAGGGCGCACAGATACGCAGTATTTT
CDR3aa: CASSPQPGRTDTQYF

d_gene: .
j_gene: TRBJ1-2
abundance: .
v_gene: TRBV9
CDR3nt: TGTGCCAGCAGCGCGCACCAGGGGAACTATGGCTACACCTTC
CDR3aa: CASSAHQGNYGYTF

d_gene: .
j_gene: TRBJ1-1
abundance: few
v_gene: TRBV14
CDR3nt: TGTGCCAGCAGCCTGGTCCAGGGGAACACTGAAGCTTTCTTT
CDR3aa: CASSLVQGNTEAFF

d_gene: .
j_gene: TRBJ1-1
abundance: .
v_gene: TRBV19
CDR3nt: TGTGCCAGTAGTATTAGGCAGAACACTGAAGCTTTCTTT
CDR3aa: CASSIRQNTEAFF